A single sample is the source of the 32 T cell receptor beta chains below, sequenced in a study of memory CD4+ T cells and cytomegalovirus serostatus (dated by TCRdb to between 2017 and 2020). Single viable CD3+CD4+CD8-CD45RO+ cells were sorted as memory CD4+ T cells on a FACSAria II. Libraries came from the immunoSEQ multiplex PCR assay. TCRdb re-hosts the immuneACCESS table, in-frame sequences only. Its copies lack some clones; in the studies checked, an unresolved V gene accounts for under half of them, and the cause for the rest is not known. This sample gives just under 60,000 clones in total; about three quarters of them show up just once. The ten largest clones take up 1.1% of the sample. Sequencing was performed on memory CD4+ T cells from blood. These receptor sequences come from an adult in good health and CMV-seronegative.

This rearrangement joins TRBV7-3 to TRBJ2-1; 11 positions agree with TRBD2. The CDR3 loop spans 15 amino acids. The ends lost 1 base at V and 8 bases at J; junction bases unmatched: 4. CDR1 and CDR2 from the germline V gene are SGHTA and FQGTGA. CDR3 region: CASSLNRSGRDEQFF. CDR3 coding DNA: TGTGCCAGCAGCTTAAATCGTAGCGGGAGGGATGAGCAGTTCTTC. The full variable domain, rest sourced from reference TRBV7-3 and TRBJ2-1, is GAGVSQTPSNKVTEKGKYVELRCDPISGHTALYWYRQSLGQGPEFLIYFQGTGAADDSGLPNDRFFAVRPEGSVSTLKIQRTERGDSAVYLCASSLNRSGRDEQFFGPGTRLTVL.

This clone was found a few times. The chain uses TRBV5-5 and TRBJ1-2; D uncertain. The CDR3 spans 16 residues. The V end lost 0 bases, the J end lost 4 bases, and 16 bases lay between the germline ends. Germline CDR1 and CDR2: SGHKS and YYEKEE (reference sequence). CDR3 sequence: CASSLAVSGTSYGYTF. The CDR3 DNA sequence: TGTGCCAGCAGCTTGGCGGTTAGTGGCACCTCCTATGGCTACACCTTC.

The CDR3 protein is CATSRLWTGAIYEQYF. The CDR3 DNA follows: TGTGCCACCAGCAGGTTATGGACAGGGGCAATTTACGAGCAGTACTTC. This chain links TRBV15 with TRBJ2-7; 9 bases agree with TRBD1. Germline V gene lookup returns CDR1 LNHNV and CDR2 YYDKDF (reference sequence). The CDR3 sequence is 16 residues long. J was trimmed by 4 bases and V by 3 bases; bases with no gene match: 10.

The chain uses TRBV5-1 and TRBJ2-4; 8 positions match TRBD1. V shed 4 bases, J shed 5 bases, and the junction held 11 bases outside the gene matches. This CDR3 contains 16 residues. CDR1 and CDR2 (germline): SGHRS, YFSETQ. CDR3 sequence: CASSPGDRGWENIQYF. CDR3 nucleotide sequence: TGCGCCAGCAGCCCCGGAGACAGGGGATGGGAAAACATTCAGTACTTC.

The chain employs TRBV28 and TRBJ2-7; D remains ambiguous. CDR3 length: 13 amino acids. Germline loops: CDR1 MDHEN, CDR2 SYDVKM. The V end lost 8 bases, the J end lost 3 bases, and 14 bases lay between the germline ends. The CDR3 coding sequence is TGTGCCAGCGGGTTGATAGGGAACTACGAGCAGTACTTC. The encoded protein is CASGLIGNYEQYF.

The chain couples TRBV7-3 to TRBJ2-5; D might be TRBD2 (5 bases). From germline, CDR1 is SGHTA and CDR2 FQGTGA. The V end was cut by 5 bases, the J end by 4 bases, with 17 bases between. The length of the CDR3 is 15 residues. This CDR3 reads CASSAASGPRETQYF. The CDR3 DNA follows: TGTGCCAGCAGCGCCGCCAGCGGTCCTCGAGAGACCCAGTACTTC.

The chain's CDR3 is CASSLVPGVLSGYTF. The DNA of the CDR3 is TGCGCCAGCAGCTTGGTTCCGGGGGTTTTAAGTGGCTACACCTTC. The chain carries TRBV5-1 and TRBJ1-2, with D tentatively TRBD1 (5 bases). Germline V gene sequence: CDR1 SGHRS, CDR2 YFSETQ. The V gene lost 0 bases and the J gene lost 7 bases, with 16 bases spanning the gap. The CDR3 totals 15 residues.

Written as DNA, the CDR3 is TGTGCCAGCAGGCCGGGGAAAAACTATGGCTACACCTTC. The encoded protein is CASRPGKNYGYTF. The rearrangement links TRBV6-5 to TRBJ1-2; D is ambiguous. The germline V and J ends were trimmed by 6 bases and 2 bases, with 10 bases remaining between them. The CDR3 is 13 residues long. Germline V CDR1 and CDR2: MNHEY, SVGAGI.

The chain links TRBV7-6 to TRBJ2-7; TRBD1 matches 10 bases. With 1 base clipped from V and 5 bases from J, the junction kept 11 bases outside the gene matches. The CDR3 runs 17 residues. From germline, CDR1 is SGHVS and CDR2 FNYEAQ. DNA of the CDR3: TGTGCCAGCAGCTTAGGAATGCCGGGACAGGGGTATCACGAGCAGTACTTC. It specifies CASSLGMPGQGYHEQYF.

A few counts support this clone. The chain combines TRBV7-6 with TRBJ1-2; 10 bases align to TRBD1. CDR3 length equals 13 residues. Trimming took 5 bases from V and 8 from J; bases not matched to a gene: 5. Germline V CDR1 and CDR2: SGHVS, FNYEAQ. CDR3 sequence: CASSRDRGEGYTF. The CDR3 DNA follows: TGTGCCAGCAGCCGGGACAGGGGCGAGGGCTACACCTTC.

For the CDR3, the DNA is TGTGCCAGCAGCTTAGTTTCCGGGGGGCAGTACTTC. Translation gives CASSLVSGGQYF. This rearrangement joins TRBV11-2 to TRBJ2-7; a weak D match, TRBD2 (6 bases). V lost 1 base to trimming and J lost 9 bases, with 10 bases between them. The length of the CDR3 is 12 residues. Germline V CDR1 and CDR2: SGHAT, FQNNGV.

The chain carries TRBV19 and TRBJ1-5; weak D call: TRBD1 (6 bases). From germline, CDR1 is LNHDA and CDR2 SQIVND (reference sequence). Trimming shortened V by 6 bases and J by 2 bases, and 14 bases separated the two germline ends. The CDR3 runs to 15 residues. The DNA for the CDR3 is TGTGCCAGTAGGGGTTGGACAGACGGCAATCAGCCCCAGCATTTT. Protein sequence: CASRGWTDGNQPQHF.

V usage is TRBV27 and J usage is TRBJ1-5; a weak D match, TRBD1 (5 bases). The CDR3 contains 15 residues. V gave up 2 bases and J gave up 4 bases, with 12 bases separating them. The germline V gene encodes CDR1 MNHEY and CDR2 SMNVEV (reference sequence). The CDR3 nucleotides read TGTGCCAGCAGTTTAATGGTCGACAGAAATCAGCCCCAGCATTTT. Residues: CASSLMVDRNQPQHF.

This chain connects TRBV10-3 to TRBJ2-1; D is uncertain. The germline V and J ends were trimmed by 2 bases and 1 base, with 3 bases remaining between them. This CDR3 region has 13 residues. Germline V CDR1 and CDR2: ENHRY, SYGVKD. The CDR3 protein is CAISERSYNEQFF. The CDR3 DNA reads TGTGCCATCAGTGAGCGGTCCTACAATGAGCAGTTCTTC.

This rearrangement joins TRBV18 to TRBJ2-3; the D is unclear. There are 11 residues in the CDR3. The V gene's germline CDR1 is KGHSH and CDR2 LQKENI. V lost 2 bases and J lost 9, with 6 bases in between. The CDR3, as DNA: TGTGCCAGCTCACCATCGGTCACGCAGTATTTT. Its translation: CASSPSVTQYF.

V usage is TRBV6-6 and J usage is TRBJ1-4; D is unresolved. Trimming left V 6 bases short and J 1 base short, with 9 bases between. Germline assignment: CDR1 MNHNY and CDR2 SVGAGI (reference sequence). This CDR3 has 14 amino acids. The CDR3: CASRHVGTNEKLFF. CDR3 bases: TGTGCCAGCAGACACGTGGGAACTAATGAAAAACTGTTTTTT.

The chain uses TRBV14 and TRBJ2-3; D possibly uses TRBD1 or TRBD2 (5 bases each). V was trimmed by 5 bases and J by 2 bases, leaving 14 bases between them. The CDR3 runs 15 residues. CDR1 and CDR2 (germline): SGHDN, FVKESK. CDR3 in amino acids: CASSTSGPFTDTQYF. CDR3 coding DNA: TGTGCCAGCAGCACCTCGGGGCCGTTCACAGATACGCAGTATTTT.

The J gene is TRBJ2-1, the V gene TRBV7-2, with 10 bases identical to TRBD2. V lost 5 bases to trimming and J lost 7 bases; unmatched junction nucleotides: 20. CDR3 length: 19 amino acids. Germline lookup yields CDR1 SGHTA and CDR2 FQGNSA. For the CDR3, the DNA is TGTGCCAGCAGCCGCCGGGGCCCTGTCGGACTAGCGGAGCGAAATGAGCAGTTCTTC. Protein: CASSRRGPVGLAERNEQFF.

This clone was seen only once. This chain connects TRBV10-3 to TRBJ2-2; D call uncertain. The CDR3 has 12 amino acids. The V end lost 10 bases, the J end lost 3 bases, and 9 bases lay between the germline ends. From germline, CDR1 is ENHRY and CDR2 SYGVKD. This chain's CDR3 is CATRKDTGELFF. The CDR3 DNA is TGTGCCACCCGCAAGGACACCGGGGAGCTGTTTTTT.

V gene TRBV6-1 combines with J gene TRBJ2-3; D call uncertain. Trimming removed 0 bases from V and 2 bases from J, with 9 bases in between. This CDR3 spans 15 amino acids. Germline V CDR1 and CDR2: MNHNS, SASEGT. The CDR3 DNA is TGTGCCAGCAGTGAAGCGAACGGTTTCACAGATACGCAGTATTTT. It codes for CASSEANGFTDTQYF.

The chain employs TRBV7-6 and TRBJ2-7, with D unclear. Trimming removed 4 bases at V and 3 bases at J, with 10 bases between. In germline, CDR1 is SGHVS, CDR2 FNYEAQ. The length of the CDR3 is 13 residues. CDR3 nucleotides: TGTGCCAGCAGCTCGCGTTATAACTACGAGCAGTACTTC. The encoded protein is CASSSRYNYEQYF.

The chain is built from TRBV13 and TRBJ1-3; the match to TRBD1 covers 8 bases. CDR1 is PRHDT and CDR2 is FYEKMQ in the germline V gene (reference sequence). Trimming removed 4 bases from V and 0 bases from J; junction bases left unmatched: 8. This CDR3 region has 17 residues. CDR3 DNA sequence: TGTGCCAGCAGCTGGGGACAGGTACTGAGCTCTGGAAACACCATATATTTT. It translates to CASSWGQVLSSGNTIYF.

Concerning this clone itself: The sample holds other DNA sequences that translate to the same CDR3. The chain combines TRBV4-3 with TRBJ2-3; D call uncertain. CDR1 is LGHNA, CDR2 YSLEER, per germline. Trimming took off 0 bases at V and 0 bases at J, with 4 bases between the two ends. This CDR3 has 14 residues. In nucleotides, the CDR3 is TGCGCCAGCAGCCAAGACTCCAGCACAGATACGCAGTATTTT. Residues: CASSQDSSTDTQYF.

The rearrangement joins TRBV6-6 to TRBJ1-1; unclear D gene. This CDR3 region has 13 residues. V lost 0 bases, J lost 1 base, and 3 bases lay in between. Germline V lookup: CDR1 MNHNY, CDR2 SVGAGI (reference sequence). The DNA for the CDR3 is TGTGCCAGCAGTTACTCTGAGAACACTGAAGCTTTCTTT. Amino acid sequence: CASSYSENTEAFF.

The CDR3 coding sequence is TGTGCTTGTCGAAACCAGGGAAGTAGAGGGGAAAAACTGTTTTTT. Translated, it gives CACRNQGSRGEKLFF. The rearrangement uses TRBV19 and TRBJ1-4, with D possibly being TRBD1 (5 bases). CDR3 length equals 15 residues. Germline V gives CDR1 LNHDA, CDR2 SQIVND (reference sequence).

The CDR3, as DNA: TGTGCCACTCAGGACAGGGGGATAGATACGCAGTATTTT. The encoded protein is CATQDRGIDTQYF. This chain joins TRBV10-3 and TRBJ2-3, with 10 bases fitting TRBD1. Trimming at V came to 10 bases and at J to 5 bases, leaving 6 bases not matched to a gene. The CDR3 runs 13 residues. Germline CDR1 ENHRY, CDR2 SYGVKD.

This clone has just one count. The gene calls are TRBV15 and TRBJ1-1; maybe TRBD1 (5 bases). V lost 0 bases, J lost 8 bases, and 13 bases lay in between. The CDR3 is made up of 14 amino acids. The germline V gene has CDR1 LNHNV and CDR2 YYDKDF (reference sequence). CDR3 loop: CATSRDLGTREAFF. CDR3 DNA: TGTGCCACCAGCAGAGATTTGGGGACGAGGGAAGCTTTCTTT. Full variable domain (rest looked up from reference TRBV15 and TRBJ1-1): DAMVIQNPRYQVTQFGKPVTLSCSQTLNHNVMYWYQQKSSQAPKLLFHYYDKDFNNEADTPDNFQSRRPNTSFCFLDIRSPGLGDTAMYLCATSRDLGTREAFFGQGTRLTVV.

V gene TRBV27 combines with J gene TRBJ1-2; D unclear. The V gene's germline CDR1 is MNHEY and CDR2 SMNVEV (reference sequence). Between the trimmed V and J ends, which lost 5 bases and 2 bases, there was a span of 9 bases. The CDR3 is 13 amino acids. CDR3 nucleotide sequence: TGTGCCAGCAGTCTGGACGGAAACTATGGCTACACCTTC. Translation: CASSLDGNYGYTF.

The V gene is TRBV29-1, the J gene TRBJ2-1, with 8 bases that match TRBD1. CDR3 length: 13 amino acids. With V trimmed by 6 bases and J by 4 bases, 5 bases remained unmatched. Germline V gene sequence: CDR1 SQVTM, CDR2 ANQGSEA. The CDR3 DNA reads TGCAGCGTGGGTGACAGGGGTTACAATGAGCAGTTCTTC. This gives the protein CSVGDRGYNEQFF.

This clone was seen only a few times. V gene TRBV14 combines with J gene TRBJ2-1; 8 bases fit TRBD2. The germline V gene has CDR1 SGHDN and CDR2 FVKESK. After removal of 2 bases from V and 0 bases from J, the junction contained 15 bases not matched to a gene. The CDR3 spans 20 residues. Written as DNA, the CDR3 is TGTGCCAGCAGCCAAAGACTGGGGCTAGCGGGCGCAAGCTCCTACAATGAGCAGTTCTTC. Protein: CASSQRLGLAGASSYNEQFF. Full variable domain (outside the CDR3, taken from reference TRBV14 and TRBJ2-1): EAGVTQFPSHSVIEKGQTVTLRCDPISGHDNLYWYRRVMGKEIKFLLHFVKESKQDESGMPNNRFLAERTGGTYSTLKVQPAELEDSGVYFCASSQRLGLAGASSYNEQFFGPGTRLTVL.

This clone was seen only a few times. The chain uses TRBV7-2 and TRBJ2-2, with 7 bases that match TRBD1. Unmatched junction bases numbered 7, after V lost 5 bases and J lost 1 base. CDR3 length: 16 residues. The germline CDR1 and CDR2 sequences are SGHTA and FQGNSA. The CDR3 region has the DNA TGTGCCAGCAGCCCAGGGGGACGGGGGAACACCGGGGAGCTGTTTTTT. Its translation is CASSPGGRGNTGELFF.

The V call is TRBV19, the J call TRBJ1-4; 9 bases are shared with TRBD1. This CDR3 has 15 residues. CDR1 and CDR2 from the germline V gene are LNHDA and SQIVND (reference sequence). The trim removed 5 bases at V and 8 bases at J, leaving 9 bases unmatched. CDR3: CASSVQQGAQEKLFF. CDR3 nucleotides: TGTGCCAGTAGTGTTCAACAGGGGGCGCAGGAAAAACTGTTTTTT.